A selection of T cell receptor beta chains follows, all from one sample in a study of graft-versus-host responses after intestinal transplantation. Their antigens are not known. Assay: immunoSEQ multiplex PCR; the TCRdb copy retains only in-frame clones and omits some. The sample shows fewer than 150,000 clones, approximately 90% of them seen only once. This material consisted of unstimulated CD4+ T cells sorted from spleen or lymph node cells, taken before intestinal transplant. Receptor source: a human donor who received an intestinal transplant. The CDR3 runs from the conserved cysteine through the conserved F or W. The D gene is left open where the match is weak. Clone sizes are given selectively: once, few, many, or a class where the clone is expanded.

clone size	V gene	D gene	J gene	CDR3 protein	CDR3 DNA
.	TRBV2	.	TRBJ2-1	CASSVDLPSYNEQFF	TGTGCCAGCAGTGTGGACTTGCCCTCCTACAATGAGCAGTTCTTC
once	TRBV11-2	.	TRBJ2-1	CASSLAVPYNEQFF	TGTGCCAGCAGCTTAGCGGTACCCTACAATGAGCAGTTCTTC
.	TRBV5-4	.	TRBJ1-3	CASSLGGIGNTIYF	TGTGCCAGCAGCTTAGGGGGGATTGGAAACACCATATATTTT
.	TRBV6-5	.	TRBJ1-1	CASSYSFMNTEAFF	TGTGCCAGCAGTTACTCCTTTATGAACACTGAAGCTTTCTTT
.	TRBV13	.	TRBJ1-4	CASSTRTGGSEKLFF	TGTGCCAGCAGCACCCGGACGGGGGGAAGTGAAAAACTGTTTTTT
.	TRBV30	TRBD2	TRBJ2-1	CARAGGYYNEQFF	TGTGCCCGAGCGGGGGGCTACTACAATGAGCAGTTCTTC
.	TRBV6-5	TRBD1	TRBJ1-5	CASAQGARGNQPQHF	TGTGCCAGCGCACAGGGGGCGCGGGGCAATCAGCCCCAGCATTTT
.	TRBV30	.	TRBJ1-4	CAWSEGGPEEKLFF	TGTGCCTGGAGTGAGGGAGGGCCCGAGGAAAAACTGTTTTTT
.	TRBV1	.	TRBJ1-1	CTRNRGEYTEAFF	TGCACCAGAAACCGGGGGGAATACACTGAAGCTTTCTTT
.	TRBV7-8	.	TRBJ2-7	CASSLTSYEQYF	TGTGCCAGCAGCTTGACCTCCTACGAGCAGTACTTC
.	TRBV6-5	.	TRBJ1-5	CASSQSYGGQPQHF	TGTGCCAGCAGTCAATCCTATGGAGGCCAGCCCCAGCATTTT
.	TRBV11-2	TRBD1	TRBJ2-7	CASSFTGEPYEQYF	TGTGCCAGCAGCTTTACAGGGGAGCCCTACGAGCAGTACTTC
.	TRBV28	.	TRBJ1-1	CASPPGTRYNTEAFF	TGTGCCAGCCCTCCCGGAACGCGGTATAACACTGAAGCTTTCTTT
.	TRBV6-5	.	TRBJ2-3	CASRLAGGIDTQYF	TGTGCCAGCAGACTAGCCGGGGGAATAGATACGCAGTATTTT
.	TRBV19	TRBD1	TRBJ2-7	CASSHRQGWYEQYF	TGTGCCAGTAGTCATAGACAGGGCTGGTACGAGCAGTACTTC